This section outlines one T cell receptor beta chain sequence together with its context. What it binds is unknown. These data belong to a study of CXCR3-negative and CXCR3-positive naive CD8 T cells. Study-wide results and limits: Naive CXCR3-positive cells had TRB CDR3s more hydrophobic than those of CXCR3-negative naive cells. TRB CDR3 properties served as the basis for inferring TCR strength, and surface CD5 was comparable between naive subsets.

CDR1 is SGHVS, CDR2 FQNEAQ, per germline. The CDR3 is 15 amino acids. Each TRB cDNA library was prepared by 5' RACE (with UMI labels). Reprocessing the 5' RACE reads, TCRdb reports a single entry for every CDR3 protein and omits DNA. Listed are over 70,000 distinct CDR3 sequences; approximately 0.54% falls within the top ten. This clonotype was sampled from a human donor in good health. Some clones in this sample may be carry-over from other donors' samples. Sequencing used naive CXCR3+ CD8+ T cells from blood. Subset specified: CD45RO-CCR7+CD27+CD95- naive CD8+ T cells expressing CXCR3 (TNR3+). This chain links TRBV7-8 with TRBJ2-1; without DNA, the TCRdb call of TRBD1 cannot be checked. This chain's CDR3 is CASRSEGTLPNEQFF.